This T cell receptor (beta chain) was identified during a study of blood T cell repertoires in COVID-19. On the study more broadly: T cells, B-cell-depleted T cells, or PBMCs supplied cDNA or gDNA.

Per the original methods: By means of reference gene primer amplification, nucleated cell counts were estimated. Some clones are missing from TCRdb's copy, which holds only in-frame ones; the method was immunoSEQ multiplex PCR. V and J calls and clone size are given by that table; D and trimming were obtained from the DNA. Of approximately 250,000 clones in the sample, about nine tenths were seen once. The CDR3 is 13 amino acids. Between the trimmed V and J ends, which lost 3 bases and 5 bases, there was a span of 10 bases. Germline CDR1 is MDHEN and CDR2 is SYDVKM. This clone occurred once. The genes are TRBV28 and TRBJ1-2; D may be TRBD1 (6 bases). This sequence originates from a man in his forties with active or convalescent COVID-19. The sample taken for sequencing was peripheral blood. The CDR3 loop reads CASSLTGGYGYTF. The CDR3 region has the DNA TGTGCCAGCAGTTTGACAGGAGGATATGGCTACACCTTC.